This T cell receptor (beta chain) was recorded in a study of cytomegalovirus exposure and HLA in healthy donors. Study background: The 120 validation repertoires used the same platform as the roughly 700 first-cohort repertoires (as reported by a later analysis). Findings of the study overall: Associated with cytomegalovirus, according to the listing, were 150 to 200 TCR beta chains.

As regards this clone: Its antigen is unknown.

The donors were members of the validation cohort, which comprised 90 to 150 subjects and was separate from the first cohort of about 700 subjects. Germline CDR1 SEHNR, CDR2 FQNEAQ (reference sequence). With V trimmed by 6 bases and J by 1 base, 9 bases remained unmatched. The CDR3 has 16 residues. The method was immunoSEQ multiplex PCR; TCRdb's version includes in-frame clones alone and lacks a portion of them. The data show about 160,000 clones, about nine tenths seen once. The rearrangement uses TRBV7-9 and TRBJ1-2, with 9 bases fitting TRBD1. This TCR was recovered from a woman aged 18-29 years in good health and CMV-seropositive. The sample was PBMCs. The CDR3 DNA sequence: TGTGCCAGCAGTTCGACCCGGGACAGGGATAACTATGGCTACACCTTC. Its translation: CASSSTRDRDNYGYTF.